The TCR beta chain described here comes from a study of a mutant IDH1 vaccine in newly diagnosed glioma. Study context: Treated patients comprised approximately 62% males and about 40% females, mean age 40.4 years. Patients previously underwent radiotherapy, temozolomide, or both, and most underwent both. Whole-study findings and limits: Evidence of vaccine-induced immune responses was documented in approximately 93% of patients. Pseudoprogression looked unconnected to shifts in top peripheral T cell clonotypes.

Clones were read by immunoSEQ multiplex PCR, and TCRdb kept only the in-frame ones, dropping some. The profile shows roughly 21,000 clones, around 85% of them singletons. Described time point: baseline, week 1 (first vaccination visit). Treatment denoted: pre-vaccination baseline after standard-of-care therapy. With respect to this clone: Its antigen remains unidentified.

This TCR was sampled from a man between 40 and 49 years old with glioma. The sample was PBMCs, taken from a glioma patient treated with radiotherapy, temozolomide or both.

The CDR3 DNA is TGTGCCAGCAGTGCACTAGCGGGAGGTGCGGAGCTGTTTTTT. Its translation: CASSALAGGAELFF. The chain recombines TRBV9 with TRBJ2-2, with 12 nucleotides matching TRBD2. Germline lookup yields CDR1 SGDLS and CDR2 YYNGEE. Unmatched junction bases numbered 6, after V lost 5 bases and J lost 10 bases. This CDR3 region has 14 residues.